The source of this TCR beta chain is a study of blood T cell repertoires in COVID-19. Study summary: Italy, Spain and the United States were the sources of the convalescent and acute COVID-19 samples. PBMCs, B-cell-depleted T cells, or T cells were the source of the cDNA or gDNA that made up the material.

Germline-derived CDR1 and CDR2 are SGHDT and YYEEEE. Trimming took off 6 bases at V and 4 bases at J, with 13 bases between the two ends. The CDR3 is 13 amino acids. As originally analysed: Amplification with reference gene primers provided the estimates of nucleated cell counts. The data were produced by immunoSEQ multiplex PCR, yet TCRdb's version contains in-frame clones alone and is incomplete. From that table come the V and J calls and clone size; the DNA was used to work out D and trimming. The sample includes fewer than 300,000 clones, around 87% of them seen just once. This rearrangement joins TRBV5-6 to TRBJ1-2; a weak D match, TRBD1 (5 bases). The clonotype was recovered from a woman between 40 and 55 years old who had recovered from COVID-19. The sample was peripheral blood. CDR3 region: CASTPRGTYGYTF. CDR3 sequence (DNA): TGTGCCAGCACCCCGCGGGGCACCTATGGCTACACCTTC.